In its sample, the clone carrying this T cell receptor beta chain was seen many times. This record comes from a study of regulatory T cells in long-lasting Graves disease. The time point was: persistent/refractory GD, antithyroid drugs over 5 years with positive TRAb. RNA from PBMCs was the source of the TCR library. To make TCR beta libraries, researchers used iRepertoire HTBI primers and Arm-PCR of CDR3 regions. Authors' data handling: Sequenced samples collectively carried around 60 TRBV and 14 TRBJ segments. TCRdb passed the multiplex PCR reads through MiXCR, listing each CDR3 protein once. The V and J calls were not made by the authors but by TCRdb's processing. The sample yields hundreds of thousands of distinct CDR3 sequences, less than 25% seen once. The ends were cut back, 1 base at V and 8 bases at J, with 11 bases in the middle. The CDR3 covers 12 residues. Germline CDR1 DFQATT, CDR2 SNEGSKA (reference sequence).

Specimen: peripheral blood mononuclear cells (PBMCs), collected when the disease was refractory, from a patient treated with antithyroid drugs. This sequence was found in a female donor with Graves disease. This chain joins TRBV20-1 and TRBJ1-2, with D possibly matching TRBD1 (5 bases). CDR3 sequence: CSARGGRSGYTF. DNA of the CDR3: TGCAGTGCTAGAGGGGGGAGGAGCGGCTACACCTTC.